The 8 T cell receptor beta chains listed next were all sequenced from one sample in a study of blood T cell repertoires in COVID-19 (dated by TCRdb to the early 2020s). The receptor library was made with the immunoSEQ multiplex PCR assay. What TCRdb holds here is the immuneACCESS table cut down to in-frame rearrangements. Part of the clones is not present; checked against another copy, under half of the missing clones reflect an unresolved V gene, and the others are unexplained. This sample lists about 200,000 clones; 70% to 85% were detected once. About 15% of the sample goes to the ten largest clones. The sample consisted of PBMCs or T cells enriched from blood (not recorded which). Receptors were obtained from a middle-aged man who had recovered from COVID-19.

Points on this clone: Other nucleotide sequences in the sample specify the same CDR3. The chain combines TRBV11-2 with TRBJ2-3, with no clear D. The CDR3 consists of 13 residues. Germline-derived CDR1 and CDR2 are SGHAT and FQNNGV. V was pared by 3 bases and J by 3 bases, with 7 bases between. CDR3 residues: CASSFPGTDTQYF. CDR3 bases: TGTGCCAGCAGCTTTCCCGGGACAGATACGCAGTATTTT. Full variable domain (missing parts from reference TRBV11-2 and TRBJ2-3): EAGVAQSPRYKIIEKRQSVAFWCNPISGHATLYWYQQILGQGPKLLIQFQNNGVVDDSQLPKDRFSAERLKGVDSTLKIQPAKLEDSAVYLCASSFPGTDTQYFGPGTRLTVL.

This clone has just a few counts. The chain combines TRBV3-1 (or the pseudogene TRBV3-2) with TRBJ2-2; D possibly corresponds to TRBD2 (5 bases). The V gene's germline CDR1 is LGHDT and CDR2 YNNKEL (reference sequence). The CDR3 contains 14 residues. With 4 bases removed from V and 4 bases from J, the gap between germline ends came to 10 bases. CDR3 protein: CASSPHGVTGELFF. The DNA of the CDR3 is TGTGCCAGCAGCCCCCACGGGGTCACCGGGGAGCTGTTTTTT.

This chain connects TRBV2 to TRBJ1-2; 9 bases agree with TRBD1. Germline assignment: CDR1 SNHLY and CDR2 FYNNEI. Unmatched junction bases numbered 6, after V lost 9 bases and J lost 4 bases. The CDR3 totals 13 residues. As DNA, the CDR3 is TGTGCCAGTACAGGGGGCGTAGGCTATGGCTACACCTTC. It encodes CASTGGVGYGYTF.

This clone came up a few times. The chain has TRBV5-4 and TRBJ1-2; TRBD1 is a possible D gene (6 bases). CDR1 SGHNT and CDR2 YYREEE come from the germline V gene (reference sequence). The V end was cut by 4 bases, the J end by 8 bases, with 21 bases between. The CDR3 is made up of 15 amino acids. This CDR3 reads CASSPRGGALEGYTF. DNA of the CDR3: TGTGCCAGCAGCCCGAGGGGGGGGGCGCTCGAGGGCTACACCTTC. The full variable domain, in which reference TRBV5-4 and TRBJ1-2 provide the parts outside the CDR3, is ETGVTQSPTHLIKTRGQQVTLRCSSQSGHNTVSWYQQALGQGPQFIFQYYREEENGRGNFPPRFSGLQFPNYSSELNVNALELDDSALYLCASSPRGGALEGYTFGSGTRLTVV.

The chain uses TRBV2 and TRBJ2-3, with 13 bases that match TRBD2. This CDR3 is 14 amino acids long. Germline lookup yields CDR1 SNHLY and CDR2 FYNNEI. The trim removed 8 bases at V and 3 bases at J, leaving 2 bases unmatched. Here the CDR3 DNA reads TGTGCCAGCGCGGGACTAGCGGGGACAGATACGCAGTATTTT. It is translated as CASAGLAGTDTQYF.

The V call is TRBV3-1 (or the pseudogene TRBV3-2), the J call TRBJ1-2; D possibly corresponds to TRBD1 (5 bases). V was clipped by 1 base and J by 7 bases, with 16 bases between them. This CDR3 is built from 15 residues. The germline V gene encodes CDR1 LGHDT and CDR2 YNNKEL (reference sequence). Written as DNA, the CDR3 is TGTGCCAGCAGCCAAGTCGACGAAGGGGCTGGTGGCTACACCTTC. It codes for CASSQVDEGAGGYTF.

The chain recombines TRBV18 with TRBJ1-1; D is undetermined. CDR1 is KGHSH, CDR2 LQKENI, per germline. The CDR3 is 13 residues long. Trimming shortened V by 5 bases and J by 1 base, and 8 bases separated the two germline ends. CDR3 DNA: TGTGCCAGCTCAGGCCAGTCGAACACTGAAGCTTTCTTT. It codes for CASSGQSNTEAFF. The whole variable domain, remainder taken from reference TRBV18 and TRBJ1-1, is NAGVMQNPRHLVRRRGQEARLRCSPMKGHSHVYWYRQLPEEGLKFMVYLQKENIIDESGMPKERFSAEFPKEGPSILRIQQVVRGDSAAYFCASSGQSNTEAFFGQGTRLTVV.

This sequence joins TRBV7-9 and TRBJ2-1; 11 nucleotides line up with TRBD2. V gave up 5 bases and J gave up 6 bases; unmatched junction bases: 6. The CDR3 spans 15 residues. Germline CDR1 SEHNR, CDR2 FQNEAQ (reference sequence). Here the CDR3 DNA reads TGTGCCAGCAGCACACGACTAGCGGGAATCAATGAGCAGTTCTTC. Its translation: CASSTRLAGINEQFF.